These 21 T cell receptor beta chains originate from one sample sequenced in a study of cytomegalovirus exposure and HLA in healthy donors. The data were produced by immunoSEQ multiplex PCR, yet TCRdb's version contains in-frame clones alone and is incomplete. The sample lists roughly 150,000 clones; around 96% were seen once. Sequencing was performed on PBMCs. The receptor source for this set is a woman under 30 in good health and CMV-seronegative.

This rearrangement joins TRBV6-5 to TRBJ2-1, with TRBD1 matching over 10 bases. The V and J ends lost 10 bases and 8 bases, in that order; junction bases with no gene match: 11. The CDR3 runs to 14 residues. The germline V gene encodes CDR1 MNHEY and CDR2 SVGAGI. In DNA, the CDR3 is TGTGCCATCTCTGTGGGACAGGGGATCTATGAGCAGTTCTTC. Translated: CAISVGQGIYEQFF.

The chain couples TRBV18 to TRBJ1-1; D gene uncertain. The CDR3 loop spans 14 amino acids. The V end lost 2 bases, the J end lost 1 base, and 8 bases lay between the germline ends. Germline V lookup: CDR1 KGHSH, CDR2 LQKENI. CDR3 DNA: TGTGCCAGCTCACCATTCCAGGAGAACACTGAAGCTTTCTTT. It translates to CASSPFQENTEAFF.

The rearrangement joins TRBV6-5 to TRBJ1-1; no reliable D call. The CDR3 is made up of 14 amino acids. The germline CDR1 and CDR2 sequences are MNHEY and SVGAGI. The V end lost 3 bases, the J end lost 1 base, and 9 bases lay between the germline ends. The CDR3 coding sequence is TGTGCCAGCAGTTATTTACAGACGAACACTGAAGCTTTCTTT. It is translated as CASSYLQTNTEAFF.

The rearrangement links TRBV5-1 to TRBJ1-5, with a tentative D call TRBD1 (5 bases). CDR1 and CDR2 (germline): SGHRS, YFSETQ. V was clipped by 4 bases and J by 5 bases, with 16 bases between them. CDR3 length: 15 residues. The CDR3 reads CASSTSPGGHQPQHF. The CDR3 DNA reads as TGCGCCAGCAGCACATCGCCGGGGGGTCATCAGCCCCAGCATTTT.

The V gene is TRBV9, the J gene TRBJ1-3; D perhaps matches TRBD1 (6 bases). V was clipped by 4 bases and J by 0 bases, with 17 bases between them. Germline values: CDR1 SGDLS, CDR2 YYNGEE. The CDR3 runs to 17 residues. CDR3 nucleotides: TGTGCCAGCAGCTCCCGTAGTGGGGGCCTCTCTGGAAACACCATATATTTT. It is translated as CASSSRSGGLSGNTIYF.

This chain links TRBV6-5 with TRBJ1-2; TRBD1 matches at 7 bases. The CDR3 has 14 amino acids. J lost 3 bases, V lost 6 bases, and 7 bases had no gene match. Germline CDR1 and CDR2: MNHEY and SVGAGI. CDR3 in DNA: TGTGCCAGCAGCCCCAGGGGGGTTGACTATGGCTACACCTTC. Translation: CASSPRGVDYGYTF.

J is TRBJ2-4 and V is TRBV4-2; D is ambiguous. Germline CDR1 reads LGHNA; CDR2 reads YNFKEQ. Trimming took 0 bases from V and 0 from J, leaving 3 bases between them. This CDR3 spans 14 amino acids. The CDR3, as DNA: TGTGCCAGCAGCCAAGACCTAGCCAAAAACATTCAGTACTTC. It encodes CASSQDLAKNIQYF.

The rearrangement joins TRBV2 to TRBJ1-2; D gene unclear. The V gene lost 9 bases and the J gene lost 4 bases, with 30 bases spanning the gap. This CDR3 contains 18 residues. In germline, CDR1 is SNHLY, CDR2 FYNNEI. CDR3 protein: CASETGDWQASDRYGYTF. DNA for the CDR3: TGTGCCAGTGAAACGGGAGACTGGCAGGCCTCTGACCGCTATGGCTACACCTTC.

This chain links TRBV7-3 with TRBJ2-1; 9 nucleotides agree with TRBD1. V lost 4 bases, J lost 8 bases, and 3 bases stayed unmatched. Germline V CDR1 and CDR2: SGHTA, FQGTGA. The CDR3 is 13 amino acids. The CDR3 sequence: CASSSTGGDEQFF. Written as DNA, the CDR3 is TGTGCCAGCAGCTCGACAGGGGGTGATGAGCAGTTCTTC.

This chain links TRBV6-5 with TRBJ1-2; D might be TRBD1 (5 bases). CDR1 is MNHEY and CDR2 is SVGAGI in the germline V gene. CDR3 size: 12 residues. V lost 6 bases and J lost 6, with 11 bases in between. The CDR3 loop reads CASRGPQDGYTF. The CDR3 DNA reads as TGTGCCAGCAGGGGCCCACAGGATGGCTACACCTTC.

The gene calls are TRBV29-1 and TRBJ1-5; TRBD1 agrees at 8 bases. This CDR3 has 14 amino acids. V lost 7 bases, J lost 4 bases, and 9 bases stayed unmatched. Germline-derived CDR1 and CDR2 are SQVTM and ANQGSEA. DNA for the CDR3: TGCAGCGCCGCAGACAGGGGAGGAAATCAGCCCCAGCATTTT. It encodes CSAADRGGNQPQHF.

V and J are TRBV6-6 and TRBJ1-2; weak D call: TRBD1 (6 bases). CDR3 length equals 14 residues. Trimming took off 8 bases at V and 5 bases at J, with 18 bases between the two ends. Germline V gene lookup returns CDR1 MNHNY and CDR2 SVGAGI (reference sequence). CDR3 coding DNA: TGTGCCAGCTGGGAGAGGGGGATGGGTTATGGCTACACCTTC. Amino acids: CASWERGMGYGYTF.

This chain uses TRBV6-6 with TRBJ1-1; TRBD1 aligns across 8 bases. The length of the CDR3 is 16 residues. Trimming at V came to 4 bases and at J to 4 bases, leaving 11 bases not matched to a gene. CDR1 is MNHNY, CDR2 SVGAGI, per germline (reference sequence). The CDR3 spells CASSWPIQGGGTEAFF. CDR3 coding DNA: TGTGCCAGCAGTTGGCCGATACAGGGGGGAGGCACTGAAGCTTTCTTT.

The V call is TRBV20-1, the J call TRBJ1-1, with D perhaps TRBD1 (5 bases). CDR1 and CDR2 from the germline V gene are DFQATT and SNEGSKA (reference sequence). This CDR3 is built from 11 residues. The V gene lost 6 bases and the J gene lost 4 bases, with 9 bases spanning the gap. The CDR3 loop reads CSAPGLTEAFF. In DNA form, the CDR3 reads TGCAGTGCCCCAGGGCTCACTGAAGCTTTCTTT.

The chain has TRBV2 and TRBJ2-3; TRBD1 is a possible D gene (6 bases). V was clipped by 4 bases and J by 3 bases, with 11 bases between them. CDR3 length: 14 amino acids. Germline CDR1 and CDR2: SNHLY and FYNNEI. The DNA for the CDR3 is TGTGCCAGCAGTGTAGCAGGGGTGACAGATACGCAGTATTTT. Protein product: CASSVAGVTDTQYF.

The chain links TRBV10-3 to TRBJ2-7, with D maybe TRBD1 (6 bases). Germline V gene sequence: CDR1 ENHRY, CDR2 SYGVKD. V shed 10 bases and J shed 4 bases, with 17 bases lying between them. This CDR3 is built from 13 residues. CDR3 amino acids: CATAKGDLYEQYF. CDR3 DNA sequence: TGTGCCACCGCCAAGGGGGACCTATACGAGCAGTACTTC.

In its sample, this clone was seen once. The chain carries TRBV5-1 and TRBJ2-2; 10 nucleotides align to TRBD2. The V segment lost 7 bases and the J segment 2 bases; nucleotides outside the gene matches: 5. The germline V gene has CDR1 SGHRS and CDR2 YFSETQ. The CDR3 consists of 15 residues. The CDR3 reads CASHWTSGNTGELFF. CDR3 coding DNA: TGCGCCAGCCACTGGACTAGCGGAAACACCGGGGAGCTGTTTTTT.

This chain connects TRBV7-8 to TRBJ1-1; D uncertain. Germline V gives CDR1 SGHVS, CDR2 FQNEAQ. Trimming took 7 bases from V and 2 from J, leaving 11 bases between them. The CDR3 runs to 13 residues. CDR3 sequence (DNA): TGTGCCAGCACTCTATTGCCCAACACTGAAGCTTTCTTT. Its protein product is CASTLLPNTEAFF.

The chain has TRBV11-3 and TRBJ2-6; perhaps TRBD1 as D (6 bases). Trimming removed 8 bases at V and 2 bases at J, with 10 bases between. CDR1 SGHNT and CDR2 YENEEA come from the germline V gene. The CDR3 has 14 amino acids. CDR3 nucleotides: TGTGCCAGCTTTCAGGGGACTGGGGCCAACGTCCTGACTTTC. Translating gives CASFQGTGANVLTF.

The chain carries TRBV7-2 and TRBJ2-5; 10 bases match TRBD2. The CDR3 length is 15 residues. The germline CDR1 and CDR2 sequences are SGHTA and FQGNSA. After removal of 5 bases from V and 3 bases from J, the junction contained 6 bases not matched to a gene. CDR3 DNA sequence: TGTGCCAGCAGCGAACAAGCGGGGGGGAAAGAGACCCAGTACTTC. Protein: CASSEQAGGKETQYF.

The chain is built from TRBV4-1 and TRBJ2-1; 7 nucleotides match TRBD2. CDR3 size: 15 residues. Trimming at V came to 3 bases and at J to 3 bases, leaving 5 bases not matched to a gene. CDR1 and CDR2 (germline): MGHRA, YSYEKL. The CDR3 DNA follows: TGCGCCAGCAGCCAGCCCGGGGGGATCTACAATGAGCAGTTCTTC. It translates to CASSQPGGIYNEQFF.